This TCR beta chain was obtained from a study of blood T cell repertoires in COVID-19. The method was immunoSEQ multiplex PCR; TCRdb's version includes in-frame clones alone and lacks a portion of them. The data contain about 350,000 clones, 80% to 90% of them singletons. V was pared by 3 bases and J by 2 bases, with 4 bases of the junction left unmatched. The CDR3 is 15 residues long. Germline values: CDR1 LNHDA, CDR2 SQIVND (reference sequence). The specimen was peripheral blood. The genes are TRBV19 and TRBJ1-2; 9 nucleotides agree with TRBD1. The TCR comes from a man aged 25 to 40 with COVID-19, enrolled during active disease. CDR3 protein: CASSIIGQGNYGYTF. The CDR3 DNA follows: TGTGCCAGTAGTATTATTGGACAGGGGAACTATGGCTACACCTTC.